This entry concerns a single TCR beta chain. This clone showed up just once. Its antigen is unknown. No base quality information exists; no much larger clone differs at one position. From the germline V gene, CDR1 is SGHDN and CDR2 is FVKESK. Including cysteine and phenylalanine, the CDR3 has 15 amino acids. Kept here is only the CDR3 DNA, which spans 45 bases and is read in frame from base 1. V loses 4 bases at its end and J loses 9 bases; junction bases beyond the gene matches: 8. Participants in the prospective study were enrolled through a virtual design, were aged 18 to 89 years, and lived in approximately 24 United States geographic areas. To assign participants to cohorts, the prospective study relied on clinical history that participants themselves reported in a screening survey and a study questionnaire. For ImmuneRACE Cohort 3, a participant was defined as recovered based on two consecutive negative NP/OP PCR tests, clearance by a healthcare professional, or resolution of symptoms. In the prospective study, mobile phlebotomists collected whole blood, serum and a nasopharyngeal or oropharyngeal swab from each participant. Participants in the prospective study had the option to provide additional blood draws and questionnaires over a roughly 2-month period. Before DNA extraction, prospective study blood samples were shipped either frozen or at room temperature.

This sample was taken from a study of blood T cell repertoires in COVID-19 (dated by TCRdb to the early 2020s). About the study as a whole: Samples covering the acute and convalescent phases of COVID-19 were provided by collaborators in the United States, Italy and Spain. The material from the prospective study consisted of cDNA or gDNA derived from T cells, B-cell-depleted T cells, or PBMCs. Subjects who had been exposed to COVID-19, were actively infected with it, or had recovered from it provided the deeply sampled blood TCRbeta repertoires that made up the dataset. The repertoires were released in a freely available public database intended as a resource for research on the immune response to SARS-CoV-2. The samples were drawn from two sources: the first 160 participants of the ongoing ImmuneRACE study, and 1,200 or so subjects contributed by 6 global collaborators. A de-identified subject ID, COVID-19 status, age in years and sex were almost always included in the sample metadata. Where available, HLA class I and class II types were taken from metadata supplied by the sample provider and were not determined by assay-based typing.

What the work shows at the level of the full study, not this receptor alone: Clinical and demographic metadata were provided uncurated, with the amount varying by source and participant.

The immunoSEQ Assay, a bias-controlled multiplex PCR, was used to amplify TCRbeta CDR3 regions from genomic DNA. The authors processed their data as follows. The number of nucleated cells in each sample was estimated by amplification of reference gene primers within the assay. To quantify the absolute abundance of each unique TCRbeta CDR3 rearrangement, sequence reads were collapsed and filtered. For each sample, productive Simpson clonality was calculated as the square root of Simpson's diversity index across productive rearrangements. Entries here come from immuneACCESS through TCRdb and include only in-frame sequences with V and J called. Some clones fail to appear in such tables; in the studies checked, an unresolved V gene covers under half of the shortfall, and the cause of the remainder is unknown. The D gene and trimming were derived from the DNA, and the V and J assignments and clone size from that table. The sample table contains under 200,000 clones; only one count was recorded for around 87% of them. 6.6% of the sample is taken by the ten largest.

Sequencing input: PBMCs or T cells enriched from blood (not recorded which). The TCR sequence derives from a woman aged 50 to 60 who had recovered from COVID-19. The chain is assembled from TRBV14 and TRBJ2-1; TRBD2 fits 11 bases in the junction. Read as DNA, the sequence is TGTGCCAGCAGCCTACACCCTAGCGGGGGGCGTGAGCAGTTCTTC. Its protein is CASSLHPSGGREQFF.